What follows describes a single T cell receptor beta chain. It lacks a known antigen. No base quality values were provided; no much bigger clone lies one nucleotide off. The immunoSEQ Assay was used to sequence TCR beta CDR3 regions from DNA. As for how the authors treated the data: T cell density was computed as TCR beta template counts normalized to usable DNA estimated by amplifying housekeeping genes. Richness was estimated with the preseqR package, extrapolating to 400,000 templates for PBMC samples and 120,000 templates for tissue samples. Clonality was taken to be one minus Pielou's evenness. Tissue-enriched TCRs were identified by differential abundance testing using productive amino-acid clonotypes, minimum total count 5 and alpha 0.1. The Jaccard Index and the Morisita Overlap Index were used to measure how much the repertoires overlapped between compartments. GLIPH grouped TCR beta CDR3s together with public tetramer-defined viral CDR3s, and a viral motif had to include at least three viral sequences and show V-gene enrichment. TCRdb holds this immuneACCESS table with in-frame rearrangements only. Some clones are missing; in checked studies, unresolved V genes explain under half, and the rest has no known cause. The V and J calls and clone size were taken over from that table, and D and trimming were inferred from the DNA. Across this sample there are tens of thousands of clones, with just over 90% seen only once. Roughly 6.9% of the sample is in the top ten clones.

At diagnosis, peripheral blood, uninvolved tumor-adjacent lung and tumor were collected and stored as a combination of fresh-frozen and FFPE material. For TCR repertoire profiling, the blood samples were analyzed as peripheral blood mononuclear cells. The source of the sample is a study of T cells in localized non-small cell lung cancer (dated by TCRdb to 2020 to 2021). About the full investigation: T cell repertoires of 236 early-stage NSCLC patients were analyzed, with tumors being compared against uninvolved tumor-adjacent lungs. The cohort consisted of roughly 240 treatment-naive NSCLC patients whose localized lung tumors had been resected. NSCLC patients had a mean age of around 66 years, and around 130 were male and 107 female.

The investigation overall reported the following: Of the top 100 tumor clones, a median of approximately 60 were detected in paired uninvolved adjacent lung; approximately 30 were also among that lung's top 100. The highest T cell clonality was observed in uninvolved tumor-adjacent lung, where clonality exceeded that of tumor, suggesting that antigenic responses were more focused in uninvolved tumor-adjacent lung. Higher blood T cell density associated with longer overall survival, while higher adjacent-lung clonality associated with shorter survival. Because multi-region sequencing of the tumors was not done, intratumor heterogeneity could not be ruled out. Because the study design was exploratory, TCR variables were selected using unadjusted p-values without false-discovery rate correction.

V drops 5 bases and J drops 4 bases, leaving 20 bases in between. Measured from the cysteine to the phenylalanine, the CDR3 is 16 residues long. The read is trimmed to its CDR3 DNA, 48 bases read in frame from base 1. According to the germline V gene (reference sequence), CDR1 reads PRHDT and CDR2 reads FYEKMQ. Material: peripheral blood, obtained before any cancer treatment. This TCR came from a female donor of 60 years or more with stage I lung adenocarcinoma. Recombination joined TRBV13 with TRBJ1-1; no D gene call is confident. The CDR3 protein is CASSPGPESPFTEAFF. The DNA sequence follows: TGTGCCAGCAGCCCCGGACCCGAGTCCCCCTTCACTGAAGCTTTCTTT.